This TCR beta chain is from a study of radiation and T cells in renal cell carcinoma. Generated by immunoSEQ multiplex PCR, the TCRdb table keeps only in-frame clones and is missing some. The sample records some 80,000 clones, about 86% being singletons. Study-level points and caveats: Top tumor clonotypes rose in blood 2 weeks post-radiation, then contracted.

As for time point: blood 2 weeks post-SBRT. Treatment specified: 15 Gy SBRT to primary tumor, nephrectomy 4 weeks later. CDR3 length: 17 residues. Germline CDR1 is SGHTA and CDR2 is FQGNSA. V lost 4 bases, J lost 1 base, and 9 bases stayed unmatched. With respect to this clone: Its matching antigen is unknown.

The J gene is TRBJ2-5, the V gene TRBV7-2, with 10 positions matching TRBD1. This TCR was sampled from a woman in her forties or fifties with renal cell carcinoma. The source material was blood, sampled from a patient whose treatment included radiotherapy and nephrectomy. The CDR3 spells CASSSRWDRGGQETQYF. CDR3 DNA sequence: TGTGCCAGCAGCTCCCGATGGGACAGGGGCGGCCAAGAGACCCAGTACTTC.